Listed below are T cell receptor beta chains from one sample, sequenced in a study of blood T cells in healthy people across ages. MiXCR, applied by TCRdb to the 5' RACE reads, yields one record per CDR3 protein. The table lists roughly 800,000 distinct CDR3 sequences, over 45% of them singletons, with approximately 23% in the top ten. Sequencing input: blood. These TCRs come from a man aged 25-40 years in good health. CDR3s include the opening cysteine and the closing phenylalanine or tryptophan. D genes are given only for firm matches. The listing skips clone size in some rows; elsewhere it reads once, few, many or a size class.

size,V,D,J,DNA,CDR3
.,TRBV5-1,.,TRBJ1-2,TGCGCCAGCAGCTTGGATGTGTCTGACTATGGCTACACCTTC,CASSLDVSDYGYTF
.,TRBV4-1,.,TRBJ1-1,TGCGCCAGCAGCCTGGAGGCGGGGACGAACACTGAAGCTTTCTTT,CASSLEAGTNTEAFF
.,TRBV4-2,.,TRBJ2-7,TGTGCCAGCAGCCAAGATCGAGGTCAGGCCACCTACGAGCAGTACTTC,CASSQDRGQATYEQYF
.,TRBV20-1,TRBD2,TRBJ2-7,TGCAGTGCTAGAGTCGGCGGGAGGACATTCTACGAGCAGTACTTC,CSARVGGRTFYEQYF
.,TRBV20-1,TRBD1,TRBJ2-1,TGCAGTGCCCACCGCGGACAGGGCAATGAGCAGATCTTC,CSAHRGQGNEQIF
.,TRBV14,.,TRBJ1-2,TGTGCCATCCGACACGCCTCGGGTGGCCACACCTTC,CAIRHASGGHTF
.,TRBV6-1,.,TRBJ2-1,TGTGCCAGCAGGGGACCCTCCTACAATGAGCAGTTCTTC,CASRGPSYNEQFF
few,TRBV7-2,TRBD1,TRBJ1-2,TGTGCCAGCACTGGACAGGGCCCCTATGGCTACACCTTC,CASTGQGPYGYTF
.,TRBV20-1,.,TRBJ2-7,TGCAGTGCTAGCGGCGGGGCCGGTTCTCTGAGAGAGCAGTACTTC,CSASGGAGSLREQYF
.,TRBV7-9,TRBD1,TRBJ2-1,TGTGCCACGACGCAGGGGGCTTCCTACAATGAGCAGTTCTTC,CATTQGASYNEQFF
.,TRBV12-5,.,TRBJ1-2,TGTGCTAGTGGGTTGACAGCTAACTATGGCTACACCTTC,CASGLTANYGYTF
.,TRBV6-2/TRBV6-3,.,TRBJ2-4,TGTGCCAGCAGCCGACGACTAGTGGGTGACATTCAGTACTTC,CASSRRLVGDIQYF
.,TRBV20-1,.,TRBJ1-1,TGCAGTGCTAGAGTGCCCGGGAAGAACACTGAAGCTTTCTTT,CSARVPGKNTEAFF
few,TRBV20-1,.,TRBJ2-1,TGCAGTGCTTCCCTAGGAGTTGAGCAGTTCTTC,CSASLGVEQFF
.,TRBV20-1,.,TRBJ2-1,TGCAGTGCTACTACAGGGTTAGGGTACAATGAGCAGTTCTTC,CSATTGLGYNEQFF
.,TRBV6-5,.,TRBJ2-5,TGTGCCAGCACCTCATCAGGGTTGAGGGAGCAGTACTTC,CASTSSGLREQYF
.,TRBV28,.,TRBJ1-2,TGTGCCGGAGGAGATGGGACCGAATATGGCTACACCTTC,CAGGDGTEYGYTF
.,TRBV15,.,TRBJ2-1,TGTGCCACCAACCGAGTAGGGGGCTACAATGAGCAGTTCTTC,CATNRVGGYNEQFF
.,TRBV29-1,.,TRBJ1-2,TGCAGCGTTGAAGAGGGGGCAGGTCGCGGCTACACCTTC,CSVEEGAGRGYTF
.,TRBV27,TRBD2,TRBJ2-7,TGTGCCACCGGGACTAGCGCGAGCTCCTACGAGCAGTACTTC,CATGTSASSYEQYF
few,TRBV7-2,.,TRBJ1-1,TGTGCCAGCAGCTTAGCGGTGGGAGGGACTGAAGCTTTCTTT,CASSLAVGGTEAFF
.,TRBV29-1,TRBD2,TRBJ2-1,TGCAGCGTTCCCCAGCGGGGGGGCCTCGTCAATTACAATGAGCAGTTCTTC,CSVPQRGGLVNYNEQFF